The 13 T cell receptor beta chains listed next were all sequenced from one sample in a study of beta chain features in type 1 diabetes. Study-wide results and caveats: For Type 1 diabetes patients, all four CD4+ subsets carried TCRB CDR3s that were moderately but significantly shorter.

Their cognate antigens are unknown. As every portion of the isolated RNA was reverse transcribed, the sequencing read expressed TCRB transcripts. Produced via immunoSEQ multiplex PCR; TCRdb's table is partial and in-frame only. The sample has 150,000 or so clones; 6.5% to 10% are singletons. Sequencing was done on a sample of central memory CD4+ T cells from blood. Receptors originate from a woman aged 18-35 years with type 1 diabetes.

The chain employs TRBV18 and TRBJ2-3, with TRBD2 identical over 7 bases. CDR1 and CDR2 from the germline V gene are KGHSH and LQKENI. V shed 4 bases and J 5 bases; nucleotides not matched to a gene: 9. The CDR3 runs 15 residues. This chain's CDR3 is CASSRQAGNVDTQYF. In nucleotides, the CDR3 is TGTGCCAGCTCACGCCAAGCGGGAAATGTAGATACGCAGTATTTT.

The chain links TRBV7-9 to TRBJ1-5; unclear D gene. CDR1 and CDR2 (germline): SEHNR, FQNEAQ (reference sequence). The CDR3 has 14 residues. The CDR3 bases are TGTGCTTCTCAAGGCGGAGAACACAATCAGCCCCAGCATTTT. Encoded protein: CASQGGEHNQPQHF.

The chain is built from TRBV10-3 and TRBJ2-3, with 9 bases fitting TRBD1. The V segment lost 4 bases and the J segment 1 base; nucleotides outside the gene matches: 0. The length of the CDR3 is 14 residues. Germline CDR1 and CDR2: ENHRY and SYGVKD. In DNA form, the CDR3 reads TGTGCCATCAGTGGGGACAGGGGCACAGATACGCAGTATTTT. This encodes CAISGDRGTDTQYF.

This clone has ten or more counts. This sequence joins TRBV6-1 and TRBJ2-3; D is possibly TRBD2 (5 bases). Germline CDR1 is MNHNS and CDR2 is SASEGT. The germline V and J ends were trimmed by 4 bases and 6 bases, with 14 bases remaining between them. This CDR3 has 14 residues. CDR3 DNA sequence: TGTGCCAGCAGTGTTGTCGGAGGTCCGGATACGCAGTATTTT. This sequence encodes CASSVVGGPDTQYF.

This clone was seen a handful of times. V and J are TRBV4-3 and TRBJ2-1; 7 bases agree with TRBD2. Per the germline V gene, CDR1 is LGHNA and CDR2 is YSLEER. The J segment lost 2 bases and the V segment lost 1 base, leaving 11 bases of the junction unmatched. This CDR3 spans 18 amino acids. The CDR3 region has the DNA TGCGCCAGCAGCCAAGGGAGACCAGCGGGGCGAGCCTACAATGAGCAGTTCTTC. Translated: CASSQGRPAGRAYNEQFF.

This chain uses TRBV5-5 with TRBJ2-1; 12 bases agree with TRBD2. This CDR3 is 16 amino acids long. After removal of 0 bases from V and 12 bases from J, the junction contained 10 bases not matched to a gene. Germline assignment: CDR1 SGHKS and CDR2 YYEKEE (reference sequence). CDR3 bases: TGTGCCAGCAGCTTGGTTTCTAGCGGGGGGGTGGCGGGGCAGTTCTTC. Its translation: CASSLVSSGGVAGQFF.

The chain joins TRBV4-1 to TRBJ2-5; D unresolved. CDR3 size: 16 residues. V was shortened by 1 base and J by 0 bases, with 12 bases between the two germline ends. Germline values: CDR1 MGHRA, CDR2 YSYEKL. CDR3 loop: CASSQGGLWYQETQYF. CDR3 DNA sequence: TGCGCCAGCAGCCAAGGTGGGCTGTGGTACCAAGAGACCCAGTACTTC.

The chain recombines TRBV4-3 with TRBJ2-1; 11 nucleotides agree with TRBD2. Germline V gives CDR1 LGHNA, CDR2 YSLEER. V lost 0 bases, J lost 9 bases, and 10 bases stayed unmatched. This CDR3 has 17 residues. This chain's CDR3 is CASSQDVATSGRGEQFF. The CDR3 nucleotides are TGCGCCAGCAGCCAAGATGTCGCAACTAGCGGGAGAGGTGAGCAGTTCTTC.

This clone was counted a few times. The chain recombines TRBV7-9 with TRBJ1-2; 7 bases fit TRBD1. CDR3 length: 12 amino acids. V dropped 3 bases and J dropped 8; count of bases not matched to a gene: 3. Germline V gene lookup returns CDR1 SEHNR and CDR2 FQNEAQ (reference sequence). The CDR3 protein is CASSFTGDGYTF. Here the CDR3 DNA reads TGTGCCAGCAGCTTTACAGGGGACGGCTACACCTTC.

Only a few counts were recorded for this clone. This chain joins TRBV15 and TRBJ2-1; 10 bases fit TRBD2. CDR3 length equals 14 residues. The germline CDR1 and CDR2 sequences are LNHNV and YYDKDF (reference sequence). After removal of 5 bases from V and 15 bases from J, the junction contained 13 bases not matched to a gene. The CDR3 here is CATSGFSGRPPRFF. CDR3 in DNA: TGTGCCACCAGCGGATTTAGCGGGAGGCCCCCCCGGTTCTTC.

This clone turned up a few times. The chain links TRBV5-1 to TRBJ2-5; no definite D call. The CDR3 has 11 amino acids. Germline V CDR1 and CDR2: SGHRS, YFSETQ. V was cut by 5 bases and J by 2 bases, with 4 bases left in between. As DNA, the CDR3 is TGCGCCAGCAGAATACAAGAGACCCAGTACTTC. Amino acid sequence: CASRIQETQYF.

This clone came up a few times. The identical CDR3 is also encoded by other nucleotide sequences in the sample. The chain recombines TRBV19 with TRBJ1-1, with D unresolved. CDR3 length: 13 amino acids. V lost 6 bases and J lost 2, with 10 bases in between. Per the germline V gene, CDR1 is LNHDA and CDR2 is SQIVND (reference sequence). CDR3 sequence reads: CASSDTVNTEAFF. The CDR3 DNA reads TGTGCCAGTAGCGATACAGTTAACACTGAAGCTTTCTTT.

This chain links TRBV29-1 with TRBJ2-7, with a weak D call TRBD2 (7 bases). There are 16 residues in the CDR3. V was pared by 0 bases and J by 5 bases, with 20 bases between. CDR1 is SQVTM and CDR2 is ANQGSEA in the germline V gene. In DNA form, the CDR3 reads TGCAGCGTTGAAGATAGAGGGGAGGGGGGGCCGGACGAGCAGTACTTC. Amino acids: CSVEDRGEGGPDEQYF.